This entry describes one T cell receptor (beta chain). What it binds is not known. The data were taken from a study of CD8 T cells in Susac syndrome. Reverse transcription of about 0.5 to 1 ug RNA was performed with random hexamers. immunoSEQ multiplex PCR amplified TCR beta CDR3 across 54 Vbeta, 13 Jbeta. TCRdb independently ran MiXCR on the immunoSEQ multiplex PCR reads; one entry per CDR3 protein. The profile covers around 200,000 distinct CDR3 sequences, with 85% to 95% appearing a single time and approximately 0.094% taken by the ten largest. The CDR3 extends over 18 amino acids. V lost 4 bases, J lost 8 bases, and 13 bases stayed unmatched. Germline V gives CDR1 SGDLS, CDR2 YYNGEE. Study-level findings and limits: Acknowledgment was made by the study that its TCR sequencing and HLA analysis involved a relatively small number of individuals.

The gene calls are TRBV9 and TRBJ2-1, with 15 bases aligning to TRBD2. Sequencing used CD4+ T cells from PBMCs. This receptor was obtained from a human donor in good health. The CDR3, as DNA: TGTGCCAGCAGCCGCGGACTAGCGGGGGGGCCTTTAAGCGATGAGCAGTTCTTC. This encodes CASSRGLAGGPLSDEQFF. Combining the CDR3 with reference TRBV9 and TRBJ2-1 gives the whole variable domain DSGVTQTPKHLITATGQRVTLRCSPRSGDLSVYWYQQSLDQGLQFLIQYYNGEERAKGNILERFSAQQFPDLHSELNLSSLELGDSALYFCASSRGLAGGPLSDEQFFGPGTRLTVL.